Shown below are 30 T cell receptor beta chains from a single sample sequenced in a study of molecular identifiers for immune sequencing clone quantification (dated by TCRdb to the late 2010s). The receptor library was made with PCR. The data were produced on an Illumina HiSeq 4000. TCRdb cleaned the public reads at Q25 with fastp, built clones with MiXCR and kept in-frame beta chains. One record per CDR3 amino acid sequence lists the most common genes and DNA. A total of over 55,000 distinct CDR3 sequences appear in this sample, around a sixth of them only once. Roughly 1.5% of the sample rests with the top ten. Sequences were obtained from naive CD8+ T cells from blood, with Jurkat cell RNA spiked in. The intended sense of this specimen's cell subset or site label: FACS-sorted CD8+CD4-CCR7+CD45RA+ naive T cells. The receptors come from a human donor in good health. Some libraries in this study had Jurkat cell RNA spiked in.

This clonotype was recorded at least ten times. The chain employs TRBV7-9 and TRBJ2-1, with a weak D call TRBD2 (6 bases). The V gene's germline CDR1 is SEHNR and CDR2 FQNEAQ (reference sequence). The V end lost 7 bases, the J end lost 9 bases, and 22 bases lay between the germline ends. The CDR3 consists of 15 residues. DNA of the CDR3: TGTGCCAGCACCTCCCCTCGGGACTTGGGCTTTGAGCAGTTCTTC. Protein: CASTSPRDLGFEQFF. The full variable domain, its missing parts supplied by reference TRBV7-9 and TRBJ2-1, is DTGVSQNPRHKITKRGQNVTFRCDPISEHNRLYWYRQTLGQGPEFLTYFQNEAQLEKSRLLSDRFSAERPKGSFSTLEIQRTEQGDSAMYLCASTSPRDLGFEQFFGPGTRLTVL.

This clonotype was observed at least ten times. This rearrangement joins TRBV2 to TRBJ2-1; 9 bases line up with TRBD2. The CDR3 loop spans 15 amino acids. Germline V gene sequence: CDR1 SNHLY, CDR2 FYNNEI. Trimming removed 3 bases from V and 7 bases from J; junction bases left unmatched: 7. The DNA for the CDR3 is TGTGCCAGCAGTGAGGGACTAGCTGGAGAAAATGAGCAGTTCTTC. Its translation: CASSEGLAGENEQFF.

This clonotype was picked up many times. The rearrangement joins TRBV7-9 to TRBJ2-1; 7 nucleotides agree with TRBD2. The CDR3 consists of 16 residues. The V gene's germline CDR1 is SEHNR and CDR2 FQNEAQ (reference sequence). Trimming at V came to 1 base and at J to 2 bases, leaving 5 bases not matched to a gene. In DNA, the CDR3 is TGTGCCAGCAGCTTAGGTGGGAGGGTGCCCTACAATGAGCAGTTCTTC. Translated: CASSLGGRVPYNEQFF.

This clonotype was recorded at least ten times. The chain employs TRBV29-1 and TRBJ1-1, with no clear D. Germline values: CDR1 SQVTM, CDR2 ANQGSEA. CDR3 size: 13 residues. The V and J ends lost 7 bases and 4 bases respectively, with 16 bases between them. The CDR3 loop reads CSGNGDLSTEAFF. In nucleotides, the CDR3 is TGCAGCGGGAACGGGGATCTGAGCACTGAAGCTTTCTTT.

The CDR3 DNA is TGTGCCACCAGTGATCCCCGACAGGAAGAGACCCAGTACTTC. Translating gives CATSDPRQEETQYF. The chain joins TRBV24-1 to TRBJ2-5; maybe TRBD1 (6 bases). V lost 3 bases and J 3 bases, leaving 10 bases between the germline ends. The germline V gene encodes CDR1 KGHDR and CDR2 SFDVKD. The CDR3 loop spans 14 amino acids.

About this clonotype itself: A much larger clone differs from this one at a single base, so this may be a read error. The gene calls are TRBV20-1 and TRBJ2-7; a weak D match, TRBD2 (5 bases). In germline, CDR1 is DFQATT, CDR2 SNEGSKA (reference sequence). The CDR3 loop spans 15 amino acids. The CDR3 DNA reads as TGCAGTGCTGGAGACCCTAGAGGGTTCTCCTACGAGCAGTACTTC. Translated: CSAGDPRGFSYEQYF.

This clonotype was picked up many times. This sequence joins TRBV3-1 and TRBJ2-7; D perhaps matches TRBD2 (5 bases). This CDR3 has 14 amino acids. Trimming left V 4 bases short and J 3 bases short, with 13 bases between. Germline assignment: CDR1 LGHDT and CDR2 YNNKEL (reference sequence). CDR3 sequence (DNA): TGTGCCAGCAGCCCATGGTCAGGAGGCTACGAGCAGTACTTC. Translation gives CASSPWSGGYEQYF.

A few counts support this clonotype. A much larger clonotype is one base distant, so this may be a read error. The chain combines TRBV7-9 with TRBJ2-2, with D uncertain. Germline assignment: CDR1 SEHNR and CDR2 FQNEAQ (reference sequence). Between the trimmed V and J ends, which lost 2 bases and 6 bases, there was a span of 16 bases. CDR3 length equals 16 residues. For the CDR3, the DNA is TGTGCCAGCAGCTTAAAGTCAAACCCACTCGCCGGGGAGCTGTTTTTT. This gives the protein CASSLKSNPLAGELFF. Combining the CDR3 with reference TRBV7-9 and TRBJ2-2 gives the whole variable domain DTGVSQNPRHKITKRGQNVTFRCDPISEHNRLYWYRQTLGQGPEFLTYFQNEAQLEKSRLLSDRFSAERPKGSFSTLEIQRTEQGDSAMYLCASSLKSNPLAGELFFGEGSRLTVL.

This clonotype was seen more than once but under ten times. Possible read error: a much larger clone is one base away. The chain's CDR3 is CASSQDWAGKRPQHF. CDR3 in DNA: TGCGCCAGCAGCCAAGATTGGGCAGGAAAGCGGCCCCAGCATTTT. V gene TRBV4-3 combines with J gene TRBJ1-5; no clear D. The V gene lost 0 bases and the J gene lost 9 bases, with 15 bases spanning the gap. The CDR3 extends over 15 amino acids. Germline V lookup: CDR1 LGHNA, CDR2 YSLEER.

This clonotype was seen a few times. With a much larger clone just one base away, this may be a read error. The chain has TRBV6-5 and TRBJ2-5; a possible D gene is TRBD2 (6 bases). The CDR3 loop spans 15 amino acids. From germline, CDR1 is MNHEY and CDR2 SVGAGI. DNA for the CDR3: TGTGCCAGCAGTCACTCGAGTGGCAGGGAGGTGACCCAGTACTTC. It encodes CASSHSSGREVTQYF.

This clonotype was detected ten times or more. V usage is TRBV14 and J usage is TRBJ2-3; perhaps TRBD2 as D (6 bases). The CDR3 totals 15 residues. V lost 1 base and J lost 0, with 8 bases in between. The germline gives CDR1 SGHDN, CDR2 FVKESK. In DNA, the CDR3 is TGTGCCAGCAGCCAAGGAGGGACTAGCACAGATACGCAGTATTTT. It translates to CASSQGGTSTDTQYF.

This clonotype appeared many times. V usage is TRBV19 and J usage is TRBJ2-7, with D possibly matching TRBD1 (6 bases). The CDR3 runs 14 residues. Germline assignment: CDR1 LNHDA and CDR2 SQIVND (reference sequence). The V end lost 6 bases, the J end lost 0 bases, and 12 bases lay between the germline ends. This chain's CDR3 is CASSVQGNSYEQYF. CDR3 bases: TGTGCCAGTAGCGTACAGGGCAACTCCTACGAGCAGTACTTC.

This clonotype was picked up many times. V is TRBV25-1 and J is TRBJ2-7; the D is unclear. Per germline, CDR1 MGHDK and CDR2 SYGVNS. This CDR3 region has 12 residues. Trimming removed 9 bases at V and 0 bases at J, with 9 bases between. Here the CDR3 reads CARPSASYEQYF. CDR3 bases: TGTGCCAGGCCATCCGCCTCCTACGAGCAGTACTTC.

This clonotype has a count of ten or more. The J gene is TRBJ2-7, the V gene TRBV14; D might be TRBD1 (5 bases). The CDR3 has 16 amino acids. V lost 4 bases to trimming and J lost 0 bases, with 16 bases between them. Germline V gene sequence: CDR1 SGHDN, CDR2 FVKESK. This CDR3 reads CASSPFGWGTSYEQYF. The CDR3 nucleotides are TGTGCCAGCAGCCCATTTGGGTGGGGCACCTCCTACGAGCAGTACTTC.

For this clonotype: A read error is possible here, since a much larger clone lies one base away. The rearrangement uses TRBV4-2 and TRBJ1-1; 7 bases align to TRBD1. The CDR3 runs to 15 residues. Germline CDR1 and CDR2: LGHNA and YNFKEQ. CDR3 amino acids: CASSQEGTVQPEASF. CDR3 sequence (DNA): TGTGCCAGCAGCCAAGAAGGGACAGTACAACCTGAAGCTTCCTTT.

This chain joins TRBV7-9 and TRBJ2-1, with TRBD2 matching over 9 bases. CDR3 length: 16 residues. Germline V gene lookup returns CDR1 SEHNR and CDR2 FQNEAQ (reference sequence). V shed 5 bases and J 0 bases; nucleotides not matched to a gene: 5. CDR3 in amino acids: CASSQLSGSSYNEQFF. The CDR3 DNA reads TGTGCCAGCAGCCAACTTAGCGGGAGCTCCTACAATGAGCAGTTCTTC.

The table lists this clonotype with a few counts. A much more abundant neighbour one base away suggests this may be a read error. The chain joins TRBV24-1 to TRBJ2-7; 8 nucleotides align to TRBD2. Germline CDR1 KGHDR, CDR2 SFDVKD. This CDR3 has 16 residues. J gave up 6 bases and V 5 bases, and 14 bases lay outside the gene matches. The CDR3 here is CATSAGGRSGSCEQYF. CDR3 DNA: TGTGCCACCAGTGCGGGGGGCAGGAGCGGGAGTTGCGAGCAGTACTTC.

To note about this clonotype: A read error is possible here, since a much larger clone lies one base away. The chain recombines TRBV19 with TRBJ2-7, with a tentative D call TRBD1 (6 bases). Trimming took 5 bases from V and 0 from J, leaving 11 bases between them. The germline V gene encodes CDR1 LNHDA and CDR2 SQIVND (reference sequence). The CDR3 is made up of 14 amino acids. The CDR3 region is CASSARDTSYEQYF. The CDR3 DNA reads as TGTGCCAGTAGTGCCCGGGACACCTCCTACGAGCAGTACTTC.

This clonotype was recorded at least ten times. This sequence joins TRBV20-1 and TRBJ2-7, with 9 bases matching TRBD1. The CDR3 runs to 16 residues. The V gene's germline CDR1 is DFQATT and CDR2 SNEGSKA (reference sequence). J lost 3 bases, V lost 0 bases, and 9 bases had no gene match. The CDR3 reads CSARDRTGTGYYEQYF. The CDR3 DNA reads as TGCAGTGCTAGAGATCGCACCGGGACAGGGTACTACGAGCAGTACTTC.

Remarks on this clonotype: Germline is not matched at one junction end, which may reflect a read error. The chain employs TRBV7-9 and TRBJ2-2; possible D gene TRBD2, 6 bases. The CDR3 runs 13 residues. Germline-derived CDR1 and CDR2 are SEHNR and FQNEAQ (reference sequence). The CDR3 protein is CASSPPNTGGLFF. In nucleotides, the CDR3 is TGTGCCAGCAGCCCTCCAAACACCGGGGGGCTGTTTTTT. The full variable domain, completed using reference TRBV7-9 and TRBJ2-2, is DTGVSQNPRHKITKRGQNVTFRCDPISEHNRLYWYRQTLGQGPEFLTYFQNEAQLEKSRLLSDRFSAERPKGSFSTLEIQRTEQGDSAMYLCASSPPNTGGLFFGEGSRLTVL.

In this sample, this clonotype turned up many times. CDR3: CASSPGLAKQFF. CDR3 bases: TGTGCCAGCAGCCCCGGACTAGCGAAGCAGTTCTTC. V gene TRBV11-2 combines with J gene TRBJ2-1; TRBD2 aligns across 9 bases. This CDR3 spans 12 amino acids. CDR1 is SGHAT, CDR2 FQNNGV, per germline. V shed 5 bases and J 11 bases; nucleotides not matched to a gene: 4.

There are many counts of this clonotype. V usage is TRBV19 and J usage is TRBJ2-7; possible D gene TRBD2, 5 bases. The V and J ends lost 8 bases and 2 bases respectively, with 16 bases between them. The CDR3 loop spans 14 amino acids. Germline V gene lookup returns CDR1 LNHDA and CDR2 SQIVND (reference sequence). Written as DNA, the CDR3 is TGTGCCAGTTCGGCCGGGGTCGGCACCTACGAGCAGTACTTC. It is translated as CASSAGVGTYEQYF.

Regarding this clonotype: Given a much more abundant clone one base away, this may be a read error. This chain joins TRBV12-3 or TRBV12-4 and TRBJ2-3; tentative D call: TRBD2 (5 bases). The CDR3 runs 13 residues. The CDR3 DNA reads TGTGCCGGCAGTTTGGGCGGGCGTAATACGCAGTATTTT. It specifies CAGSLGGRNTQYF.

This clonotype occurred many times. This sequence joins TRBV18 and TRBJ2-7; D call uncertain. V was cut by 3 bases and J by 3 bases, with 15 bases left in between. This CDR3 comprises 15 residues. Per germline, CDR1 KGHSH and CDR2 LQKENI. For the CDR3, the DNA is TGTGCCAGCTCACCGAGTAGTGGACCGGTCTACGAGCAGTACTTC. Protein sequence: CASSPSSGPVYEQYF.

This clonotype was found once. The chain links TRBV11-1 to TRBJ2-4; TRBD2 might be the D (5 bases). The V and J ends lost 8 bases and 3 bases respectively, with 14 bases between them. This CDR3 has 14 residues. In germline, CDR1 is SGHAT, CDR2 FQDESV (reference sequence). CDR3 amino acids: CASGSSRGKNIQYF. In DNA, the CDR3 is TGTGCCAGCGGCTCGAGCCGGGGCAAAAACATTCAGTACTTC.

This clonotype was seen many times. The J gene is TRBJ2-7, the V gene TRBV4-1; D is possibly TRBD2 (6 bases). The CDR3 spans 15 residues. Germline V CDR1 and CDR2: MGHRA, YSYEKL. Deletions cut 0 bases from V and 6 bases from J, with 15 bases between. CDR3 sequence: CASSQDPEGNGEQYF. The CDR3 DNA reads TGCGCCAGCAGCCAAGATCCGGAGGGAAACGGCGAGCAGTACTTC.

This clonotype has at least ten counts. The rearrangement links TRBV27 to TRBJ2-1; D is unclear. The CDR3 length is 13 residues. V was cut by 6 bases and J by 4 bases, with 10 bases left in between. The germline gives CDR1 MNHEY, CDR2 SMNVEV (reference sequence). The CDR3 DNA reads TGTGCCAGCAGAGGGCCCTTTTACAATGAGCAGTTCTTC. This sequence encodes CASRGPFYNEQFF.

In its sample, this clonotype was seen many times. J is TRBJ2-5 and V is TRBV12-3 or TRBV12-4; unclear D gene. The V and J ends lost 5 bases and 4 bases respectively, with 17 bases between them. This CDR3 is 15 amino acids long. The CDR3 loop reads CASSHRDPRVETQYF. The DNA for the CDR3 is TGTGCCAGCAGTCATCGCGACCCTAGGGTAGAGACCCAGTACTTC.

At least ten counts were recorded for this clonotype. J is TRBJ2-7 and V is TRBV6-5; either TRBD1 or TRBD2 may fit D (5 bases each). The length of the CDR3 is 14 residues. The germline V and J ends were trimmed by 0 bases and 6 bases, with 12 bases remaining between them. Germline V lookup: CDR1 MNHEY, CDR2 SVGAGI. Written as DNA, the CDR3 is TGTGCCAGCAGTTACTCGAATTCCGGGGCCGAGCAGTACTTC. As protein: CASSYSNSGAEQYF.

This clonotype was counted ten times or more. The chain couples TRBV10-3 to TRBJ2-3, with 8 bases aligning to TRBD2. CDR3 length: 13 amino acids. In germline, CDR1 is ENHRY, CDR2 SYGVKD. V shed 10 bases, J shed 0 bases, and the junction held 3 bases outside the gene matches. CDR3 sequence (DNA): TGTGCCACCGGGACTAGTAGCACAGATACGCAGTATTTT. It is translated as CATGTSSTDTQYF.